This TCR beta chain was identified during a study of immune cell composition in non-small cell lung cancer. Normal lung was sampled as far from the tumour as possible, at least 3 cm. Study results and caveats: Tumour TCR-beta clonality was not significantly tied to smoking pack-years. TIL tumour reactivity correlated with maximal tumour-associated clone frequency in adenocarcinoma.

CDR3 length equals 12 residues. Germline assignment: CDR1 SGDLS and CDR2 YYNGEE. Between the trimmed V and J ends, which lost 2 bases and 8 bases, there was a span of 7 bases. Only in-frame clones appear in the TCRdb table, and some are missing; sequencing was by immunoSEQ multiplex PCR. This sample carries about 3,400 clones, around 83% of them seen once, and the ten largest clones take 12%. For this clone: What it recognizes is unknown.

The sequence was collected from a human donor with non-small cell lung cancer. The sequenced sample was non-adjacent lung tissue. The gene calls are TRBV9 and TRBJ1-4; D gene uncertain. The CDR3 protein is CASSVPSEKLFF. In DNA, the CDR3 is TGTGCCAGCAGCGTTCCGAGCGAAAAACTGTTTTTT. Based on the CDR3 plus reference TRBV9 and TRBJ1-4, the full variable domain is DSGVTQTPKHLITATGQRVTLRCSPRSGDLSVYWYQQSLDQGLQFLIQYYNGEERAKGNILERFSAQQFPDLHSELNLSSLELGDSALYFCASSVPSEKLFFGSGTQLSVL.